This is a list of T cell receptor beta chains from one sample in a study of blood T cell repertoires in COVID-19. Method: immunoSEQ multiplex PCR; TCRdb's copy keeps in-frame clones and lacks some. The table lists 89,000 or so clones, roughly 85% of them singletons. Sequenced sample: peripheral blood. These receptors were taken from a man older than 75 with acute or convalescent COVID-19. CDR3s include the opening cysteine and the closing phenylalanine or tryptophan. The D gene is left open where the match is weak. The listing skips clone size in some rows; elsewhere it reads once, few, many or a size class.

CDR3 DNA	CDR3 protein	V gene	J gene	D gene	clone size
TGTGCCACCAGCAGAGATCGGGGGACAGTTAATGAAAAACTGTTTTTT	CATSRDRGTVNEKLFF	TRBV15	TRBJ1-4	TRBD1	.
TGTGCCTGGAGTGATATAAGCCGCTCTGGGGCCAACGTCCTGACTTTC	CAWSDISRSGANVLTF	TRBV30	TRBJ2-6	.	.
TGTGCCAGCAGCATCTCGGGACAGGGCAATGAGCAGTTCTTC	CASSISGQGNEQFF	TRBV7-3	TRBJ2-1	TRBD1	.
TGTGCCTTGGGGGGGCCGACGAACACTGAAGCTTTCTTT	CALGGPTNTEAFF	TRBV5-8	TRBJ1-1	.	.
TGCAGTGCTATAGGGGACTACGAGCAGTACTTC	CSAIGDYEQYF	TRBV20-1	TRBJ2-7	.	.
TGTGCCAGCAGATTTGACGGGACTAGCGAGTACAATGAGCAGTTCTTC	CASRFDGTSEYNEQFF	TRBV21-1	TRBJ2-1	.	.
TGTGCCAGCAGTAGCCCTGCGGGAGGCAGGGTAAGTGCGACCCAGTACTTC	CASSSPAGGRVSATQYF	TRBV5-4	TRBJ2-5	TRBD2	few
TGTGCCATCAGTAATAACCCCGGGGACACCGGGGAGCTGTTTTTT	CAISNNPGDTGELFF	TRBV10-3	TRBJ2-2	.	.
TGTGCCAGCAGCCAAGGCGGGAGTGTCACAGATACGCAGTATTTT	CASSQGGSVTDTQYF	TRBV4-2	TRBJ2-3	TRBD2	.
TGCAGCGTTTATATATGGCAGAACCCCTACGAGCAGTACTTC	CSVYIWQNPYEQYF	TRBV29-1	TRBJ2-7	.	.
TGTGCCAGCAGTCCGGCCTACGAGCAGTACTTC	CASSPAYEQYF	TRBV2	TRBJ2-7	.	.
TGTGCCAGCAAAGGAGGGGAGTCCTACGAGCAGTACTTC	CASKGGESYEQYF	TRBV6-5	TRBJ2-7	.	.
TGCGCCAGCAGCTTGGAGACTAGCGGGAGTGGGGCCCAGTACTTC	CASSLETSGSGAQYF	TRBV5-1	TRBJ2-5	TRBD2	once
TGTGCCACCAGCAGAGACTACGGGGGTACCGGGGAGCTGTTTTTT	CATSRDYGGTGELFF	TRBV15	TRBJ2-2	.	.